A selection of T cell receptor beta chains follows, all from one sample in a study of a mutant IDH1 vaccine in newly diagnosed glioma. Using immunoSEQ multiplex PCR, the repertoire was profiled, and TCRdb retains in-frame clones only, with some absent. The sample holds 12,000 or so clones, around 86% seen once. Their antigen targets remain unknown. The sample in question was PBMCs, obtained from a glioma patient whose treatment included an IDH1 peptide vaccine. The receptors stem from a woman aged 40 to 55 with glioma. Some clones in this sample may be carry-over from other donors' samples. Both conserved end residues are part of each CDR3. D genes are given only for firm matches. Clone size, where shown, is once, few, many, or a class for clones that have expanded.

length: 17
V: TRBV27
D: .
size: .
J: TRBJ1-3
DNA: TGTGCCAGCAGTCCTACCGGGCGGGTTCTCTCTGGAAACACCATATATTTT
CDR3: CASSPTGRVLSGNTIYF

length: 15
V: TRBV7-9
D: .
size: .
J: TRBJ2-1
DNA: TGTGCCAGCACCACCGGCCAGGGGGGGGGCAATGAGCAGTTCTTC
CDR3: CASTTGQGGGNEQFF

length: 16
V: TRBV5-6
D: .
size: .
J: TRBJ1-6
DNA: TGTGCCAGCAGCTCTTACAGAACCGCACTCAATTCACCCCTCCACTTT
CDR3: CASSSYRTALNSPLHF

length: 15
V: TRBV6-5
D: .
size: .
J: TRBJ2-7
DNA: TGTGCCAGCAGTTACCGCCAGGGTGAACTCTACGAGCAGTACTTC
CDR3: CASSYRQGELYEQYF

length: 15
V: TRBV6-4
D: TRBD2
size: .
J: TRBJ2-7
DNA: TGTGCCAGCAGTGCCACAGCGGGAGGTGCGGACGAGCAGTACTTC
CDR3: CASSATAGGADEQYF

length: 14
V: TRBV5-6
D: .
size: .
J: TRBJ2-1
DNA: TGTGCCAGCAGCTTGGTGACAGCGTACAATGAGCAGTTCTTC
CDR3: CASSLVTAYNEQFF

length: 15
V: TRBV5-6
D: TRBD2
size: once
J: TRBJ2-7
DNA: TGTGCCAGCAGCTCAAGACTAGCGGGAGGCGGCGAGCAGTACTTC
CDR3: CASSSRLAGGGEQYF

length: 15
V: TRBV28
D: .
size: .
J: TRBJ2-2
DNA: TGTGCCAGCAGTTTCTTGGGGGCGCTGACCGGGGAGCTGTTTTTT
CDR3: CASSFLGALTGELFF

length: 18
V: TRBV28
D: TRBD1
size: .
J: TRBJ1-2
DNA: TGTGCCAGCAGTAGAGACCAGGGGGCTCTTTATTCCTATGGAGGCTACACCTTC
CDR3: CASSRDQGALYSYGGYTF

length: 15
V: TRBV29-1
D: .
size: .
J: TRBJ1-2
DNA: TGCAGCGTCTGGGGGCGCAGGACAGACGTAAATGGCTACACCTTC
CDR3: CSVWGRRTDVNGYTF

length: 13
V: TRBV29-1
D: .
size: .
J: TRBJ2-1
DNA: TGCAGCGTTGACGGGGGTGGCGACAATGAGCAGTTCTTC
CDR3: CSVDGGGDNEQFF

length: 15
V: TRBV2
D: TRBD1
size: .
J: TRBJ2-1
DNA: TGTGCCAGCACGGGGTTAAGGACAGGCTACAATGAGCAGTTCTTC
CDR3: CASTGLRTGYNEQFF

length: 14
V: TRBV18
D: .
size: .
J: TRBJ2-7
DNA: TGTGCCAGCTCAAGCGGGACACCCCTAAGGGAGCAGTACTTC
CDR3: CASSSGTPLREQYF

length: 11
V: TRBV5-4
D: .
size: .
J: TRBJ2-1
DNA: TGTGCCAGCAGCTTAGGCAATGAGCAGTTCTTC
CDR3: CASSLGNEQFF

length: 14
V: TRBV19
D: TRBD2
size: few
J: TRBJ2-5
DNA: TGTGCCAGTAGGATAGCGGGAGGGCAAGAGACCCAGTACTTC
CDR3: CASRIAGGQETQYF

length: 15
V: TRBV25-1
D: .
size: .
J: TRBJ2-3
DNA: TGTGCCAGCAGTGAATTCGCGGGGGCCGCAGATACGCAGTATTTT
CDR3: CASSEFAGAADTQYF

length: 13
V: TRBV18
D: TRBD1
size: .
J: TRBJ1-2
DNA: TGTGCCAGCTCACCGACAGGGCCCGATGGCTACACCTTC
CDR3: CASSPTGPDGYTF

length: 15
V: TRBV27
D: .
size: .
J: TRBJ1-6
DNA: TGTGCCAGCAGTCCCTGGAGCTCCTATAATTCACCCCTCCACTTT
CDR3: CASSPWSSYNSPLHF

length: 13
V: TRBV5-1
D: .
size: .
J: TRBJ2-2
DNA: TGCGCCACCCGGGTCGAGGGCACCGGGGAGCTGTTTTTT
CDR3: CATRVEGTGELFF

length: 15
V: TRBV6-5
D: .
size: .
J: TRBJ1-2
DNA: TGTGCCAGCAGTTACGGTGGGGGCTCTTACTATGGCTACACCTTC
CDR3: CASSYGGGSYYGYTF

length: 12
V: TRBV30
D: TRBD1
size: .
J: TRBJ2-3
DNA: TGTGCCTGGAGTCTCGACAGGGGCACGCAGTATTTT
CDR3: CAWSLDRGTQYF

length: 14
V: TRBV5-1
D: TRBD1
size: .
J: TRBJ1-1
DNA: TGCGCCAGCAGCTTATCAGGGGGCTACACTGAAGCTTTCTTT
CDR3: CASSLSGGYTEAFF

length: 14
V: TRBV19
D: .
size: .
J: TRBJ1-1
DNA: TGTGCCAGTAGTTTCCAAGCTTTGAACACTGAAGCTTTCTTT
CDR3: CASSFQALNTEAFF

length: 14
V: TRBV5-1
D: TRBD1
size: few
J: TRBJ1-1
DNA: TGCGCCAGCAGCTCGTCCGGGACAGGAGATGAAGCTTTCTTT
CDR3: CASSSSGTGDEAFF

length: 13
V: TRBV5-1
D: .
size: .
J: TRBJ2-3
DNA: TGCGCCAGCTCGGGGAGTAGCACAGATACGCAGTATTTT
CDR3: CASSGSSTDTQYF